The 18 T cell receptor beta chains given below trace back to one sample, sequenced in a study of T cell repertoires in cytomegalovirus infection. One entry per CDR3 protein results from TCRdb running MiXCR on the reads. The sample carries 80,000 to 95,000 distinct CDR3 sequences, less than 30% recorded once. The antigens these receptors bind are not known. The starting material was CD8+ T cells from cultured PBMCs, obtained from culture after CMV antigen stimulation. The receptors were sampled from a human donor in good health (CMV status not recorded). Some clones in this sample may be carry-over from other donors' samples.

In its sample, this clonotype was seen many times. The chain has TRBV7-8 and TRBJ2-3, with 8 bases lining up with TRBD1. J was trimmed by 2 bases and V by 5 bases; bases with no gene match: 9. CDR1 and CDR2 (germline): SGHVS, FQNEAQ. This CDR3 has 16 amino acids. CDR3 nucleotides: TGTGCCAGCAGCCCTAGGACAGGGTCGACCACAGATACGCAGTATTTT. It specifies CASSPRTGSTTDTQYF.

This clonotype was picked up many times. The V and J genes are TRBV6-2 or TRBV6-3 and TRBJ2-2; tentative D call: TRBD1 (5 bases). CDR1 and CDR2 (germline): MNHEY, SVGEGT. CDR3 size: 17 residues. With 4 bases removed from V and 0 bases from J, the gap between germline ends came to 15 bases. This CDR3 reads CASSSQQVDPNTGELFF. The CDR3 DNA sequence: TGTGCCAGCAGTTCGCAACAGGTTGACCCGAACACCGGGGAGCTGTTTTTT.

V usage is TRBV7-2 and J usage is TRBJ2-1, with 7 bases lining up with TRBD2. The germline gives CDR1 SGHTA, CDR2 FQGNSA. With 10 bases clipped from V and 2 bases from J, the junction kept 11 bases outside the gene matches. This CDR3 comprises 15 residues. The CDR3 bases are TGTGCCACCCCCGGAGAGGCGGGGGCCTACAATGAGCAGTTCTTC. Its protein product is CATPGEAGAYNEQFF.

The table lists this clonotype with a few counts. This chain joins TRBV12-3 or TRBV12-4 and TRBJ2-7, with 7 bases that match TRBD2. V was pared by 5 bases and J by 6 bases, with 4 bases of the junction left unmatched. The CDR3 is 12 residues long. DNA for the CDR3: TGTGCCAGCAGTGAGGGAGGGGCCGAGCAGTACTTC. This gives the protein CASSEGGAEQYF.

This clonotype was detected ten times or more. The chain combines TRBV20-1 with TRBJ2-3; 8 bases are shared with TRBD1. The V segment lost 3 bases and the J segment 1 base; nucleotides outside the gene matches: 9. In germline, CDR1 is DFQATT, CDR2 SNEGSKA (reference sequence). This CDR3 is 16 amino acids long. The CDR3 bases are TGCAGTGCTAGTCCTTTGGACAGGGACCGCACAGATACGCAGTATTTT. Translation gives CSASPLDRDRTDTQYF.

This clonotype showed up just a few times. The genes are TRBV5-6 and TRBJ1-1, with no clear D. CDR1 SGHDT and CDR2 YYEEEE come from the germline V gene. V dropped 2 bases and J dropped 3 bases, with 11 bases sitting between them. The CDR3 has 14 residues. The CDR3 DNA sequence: TGTGCCAGCAGCTTTGGTCCCCATGACACTGAAGCTTTCTTT. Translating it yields CASSFGPHDTEAFF. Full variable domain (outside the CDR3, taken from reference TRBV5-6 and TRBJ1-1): DAGVTQSPTHLIKTRGQQVTLRCSPKSGHDTVSWYQQALGQGPQFIFQYYEEEERQRGNFPDRFSGHQFPNYSSELNVNALLLGDSALYLCASSFGPHDTEAFFGQGTRLTVV.

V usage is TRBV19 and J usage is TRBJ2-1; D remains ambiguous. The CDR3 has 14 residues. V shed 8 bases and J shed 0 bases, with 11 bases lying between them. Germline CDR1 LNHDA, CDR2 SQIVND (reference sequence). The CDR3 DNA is TGTGCCAGTGACGACCGTAGCTCCTACAATGAGCAGTTCTTC. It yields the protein CASDDRSSYNEQFF.

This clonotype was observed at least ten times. This CDR3 is CASSSSGGKYNEQFF. In DNA form, the CDR3 reads TGTGCCAGCAGCTCTAGCGGGGGGAAGTACAATGAGCAGTTCTTC. J is TRBJ2-1 and V is TRBV7-2; 11 nucleotides match TRBD2. This CDR3 region has 15 residues. Germline V gene lookup returns CDR1 SGHTA and CDR2 FQGNSA. After removal of 4 bases from V and 4 bases from J, the junction contained 3 bases not matched to a gene.

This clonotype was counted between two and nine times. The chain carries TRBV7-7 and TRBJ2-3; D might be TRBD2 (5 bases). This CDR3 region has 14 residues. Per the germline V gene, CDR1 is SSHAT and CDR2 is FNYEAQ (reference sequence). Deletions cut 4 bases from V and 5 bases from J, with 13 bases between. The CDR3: CASSSGESGDTQYF. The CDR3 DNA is TGTGCCAGCAGCTCCGGGGAAAGCGGAGATACGCAGTATTTT.

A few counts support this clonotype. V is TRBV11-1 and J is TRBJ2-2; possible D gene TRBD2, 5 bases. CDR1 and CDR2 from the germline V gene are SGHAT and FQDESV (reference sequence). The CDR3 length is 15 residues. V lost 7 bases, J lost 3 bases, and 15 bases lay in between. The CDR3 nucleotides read TGTGCCAGCAATCCTCGCCGGGATGACACCGGGGAGCTGTTTTTT. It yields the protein CASNPRRDDTGELFF.

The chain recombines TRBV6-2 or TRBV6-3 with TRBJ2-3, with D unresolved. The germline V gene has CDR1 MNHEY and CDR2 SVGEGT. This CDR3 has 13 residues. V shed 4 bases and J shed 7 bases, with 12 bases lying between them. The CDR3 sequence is CASSSSSANTQYF. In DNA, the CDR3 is TGTGCCAGCAGTTCCTCCTCGGCAAATACGCAGTATTTT.

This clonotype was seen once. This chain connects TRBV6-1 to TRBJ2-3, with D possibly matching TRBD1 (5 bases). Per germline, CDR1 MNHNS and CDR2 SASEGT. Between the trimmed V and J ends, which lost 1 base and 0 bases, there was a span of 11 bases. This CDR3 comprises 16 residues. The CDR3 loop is CASSEGAGYSTDTQYF. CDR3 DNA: TGTGCCAGCAGTGAAGGGGCAGGGTATAGCACAGATACGCAGTATTTT.

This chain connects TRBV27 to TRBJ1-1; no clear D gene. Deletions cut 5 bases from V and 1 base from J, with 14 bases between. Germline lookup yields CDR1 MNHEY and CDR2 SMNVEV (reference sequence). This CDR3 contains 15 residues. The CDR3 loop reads CASSRAPAGNTEAFF. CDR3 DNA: TGTGCCAGCAGTCGGGCGCCGGCGGGGAACACTGAAGCTTTCTTT.

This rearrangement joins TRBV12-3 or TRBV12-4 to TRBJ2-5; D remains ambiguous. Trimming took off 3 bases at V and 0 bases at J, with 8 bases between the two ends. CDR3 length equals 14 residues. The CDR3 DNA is TGTGCCAGCAGTTTCCTGTGGGACCAAGAGACCCAGTACTTC. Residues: CASSFLWDQETQYF.

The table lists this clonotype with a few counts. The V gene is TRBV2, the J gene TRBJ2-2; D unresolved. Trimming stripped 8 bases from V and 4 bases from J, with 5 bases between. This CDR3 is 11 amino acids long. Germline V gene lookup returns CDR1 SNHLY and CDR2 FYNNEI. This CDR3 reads CASAGTGELFF. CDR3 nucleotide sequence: TGTGCCAGCGCTGGCACCGGGGAGCTGTTTTTT.

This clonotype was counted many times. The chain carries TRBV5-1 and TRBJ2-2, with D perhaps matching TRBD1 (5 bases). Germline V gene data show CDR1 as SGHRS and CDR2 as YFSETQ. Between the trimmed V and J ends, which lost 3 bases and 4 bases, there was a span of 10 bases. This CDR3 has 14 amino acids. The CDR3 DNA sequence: TGCGCCAGCAGCTCACAGGCTGGCACCGGGGAGCTGTTTTTT. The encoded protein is CASSSQAGTGELFF.

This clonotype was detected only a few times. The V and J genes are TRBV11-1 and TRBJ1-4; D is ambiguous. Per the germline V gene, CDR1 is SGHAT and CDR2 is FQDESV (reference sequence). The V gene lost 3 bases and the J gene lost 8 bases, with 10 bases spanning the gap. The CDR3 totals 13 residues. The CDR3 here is CASSFAGPEKLFF. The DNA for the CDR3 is TGTGCCAGCAGCTTTGCAGGTCCGGAAAAACTGTTTTTT. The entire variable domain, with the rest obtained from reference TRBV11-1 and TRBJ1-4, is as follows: EAEVAQSPRYKITEKSQAVAFWCDPISGHATLYWYRQILGQGPELLVQFQDESVVDDSQLPKDRFSAERLKGVDSTLKIQPAELGDSAMYLCASSFAGPEKLFFGSGTQLSVL.

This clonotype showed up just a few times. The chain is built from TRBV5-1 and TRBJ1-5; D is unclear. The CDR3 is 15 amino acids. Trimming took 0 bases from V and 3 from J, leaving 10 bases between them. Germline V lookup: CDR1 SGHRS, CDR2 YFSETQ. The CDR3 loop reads CASSLAGYLNQPQHF. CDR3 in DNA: TGCGCCAGCAGCTTGGCCGGATACCTCAATCAGCCCCAGCATTTT.